This passage covers 2 T cell receptor beta chains from one sample sequenced in a study of T-cell memory formation after mild COVID-19. A single record per CDR3 protein comes from TCRdb applying MiXCR to the 5' RACE reads. The sample contains some 48,000 distinct CDR3 sequences, roughly a quarter of which appear only once. The sequenced sample consisted of PBMCs or a T cell subset sorted from them (not recorded which). The receptors derive from a man younger than 30 who had mild COVID-19 (a few samples of this study predate the infection). Cell type and time point are not known.

This clonotype was seen a few times. The CDR3 DNA sequence: TGTGCCAGCAGTCCGACGGGTTCTGAAGCTTTCTTT. It codes for CASSPTGSEAFF. The J gene is TRBJ1-1, the V gene TRBV12-3 or TRBV12-4; D not resolved. Trimming removed 5 bases from V and 6 bases from J, with 10 bases in between. CDR3 length equals 12 residues.

The chain recombines TRBV29-1 with TRBJ2-7; D not certain. V shed 5 bases and J shed 0 bases, with 11 bases lying between them. The CDR3 totals 13 residues. Germline V gene sequence: CDR1 SQVTM, CDR2 ANQGSEA. The CDR3: CSVSTTGSYEQYF. The CDR3 DNA reads as TGCAGCGTTTCGACAACCGGCTCCTACGAGCAGTACTTC.